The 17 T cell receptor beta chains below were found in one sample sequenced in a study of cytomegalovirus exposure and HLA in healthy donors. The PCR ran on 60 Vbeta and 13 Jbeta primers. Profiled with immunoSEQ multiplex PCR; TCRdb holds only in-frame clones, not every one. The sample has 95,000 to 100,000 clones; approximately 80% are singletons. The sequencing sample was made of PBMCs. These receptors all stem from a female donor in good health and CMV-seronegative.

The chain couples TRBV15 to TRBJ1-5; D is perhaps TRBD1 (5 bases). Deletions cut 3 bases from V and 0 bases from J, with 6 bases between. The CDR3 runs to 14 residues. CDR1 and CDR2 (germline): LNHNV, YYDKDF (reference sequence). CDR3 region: CATSSQGSNQPQHF. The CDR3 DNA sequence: TGTGCCACCAGCAGCCAGGGTAGCAATCAGCCCCAGCATTTT.

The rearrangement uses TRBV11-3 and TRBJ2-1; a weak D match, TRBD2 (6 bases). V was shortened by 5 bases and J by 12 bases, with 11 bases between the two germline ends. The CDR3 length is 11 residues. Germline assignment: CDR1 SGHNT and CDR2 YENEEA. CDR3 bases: TGTGCCAGCAGCAAGGGAGGTGGGCAGTTCTTC. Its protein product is CASSKGGGQFF. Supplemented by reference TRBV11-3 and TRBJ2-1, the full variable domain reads EAGVVQSPRYKIIEKKQPVAFWCNPISGHNTLYWYLQNLGQGPELLIRYENEEAVDDSQLPKDRFSAERLKGVDSTLKIQPAELGDSAVYLCASSKGGGQFFGPGTRLTVL.

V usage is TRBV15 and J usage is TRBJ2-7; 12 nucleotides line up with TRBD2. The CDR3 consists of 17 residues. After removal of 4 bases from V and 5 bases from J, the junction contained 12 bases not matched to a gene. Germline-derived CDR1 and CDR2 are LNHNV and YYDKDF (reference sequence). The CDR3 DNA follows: TGTGCCACCAGCATGGCGGGAACTAGCGGGAGGCGCCACGAGCAGTACTTC. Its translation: CATSMAGTSGRRHEQYF.

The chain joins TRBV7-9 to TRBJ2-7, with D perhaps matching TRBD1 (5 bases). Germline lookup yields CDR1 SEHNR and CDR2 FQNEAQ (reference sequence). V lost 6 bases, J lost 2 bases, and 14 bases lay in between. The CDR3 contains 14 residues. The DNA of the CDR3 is TGTGCCAGCAGTTTACCAGGGCTCCCCTACGAGCAGTACTTC. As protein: CASSLPGLPYEQYF.

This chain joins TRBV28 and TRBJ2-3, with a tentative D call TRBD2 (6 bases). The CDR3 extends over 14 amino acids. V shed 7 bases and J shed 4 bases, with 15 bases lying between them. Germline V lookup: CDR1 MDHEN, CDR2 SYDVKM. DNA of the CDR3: TGTGCCAGCATCCTCGGGGGTCAGGCAGATACGCAGTATTTT. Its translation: CASILGGQADTQYF.

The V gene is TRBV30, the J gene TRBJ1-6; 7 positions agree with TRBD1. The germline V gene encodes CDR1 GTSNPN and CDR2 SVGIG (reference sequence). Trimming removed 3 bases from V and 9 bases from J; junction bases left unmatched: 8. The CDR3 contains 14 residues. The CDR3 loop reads CAWSAKGARSPLHF. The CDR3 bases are TGTGCCTGGAGCGCCAAGGGGGCTCGTTCACCCCTCCACTTT.

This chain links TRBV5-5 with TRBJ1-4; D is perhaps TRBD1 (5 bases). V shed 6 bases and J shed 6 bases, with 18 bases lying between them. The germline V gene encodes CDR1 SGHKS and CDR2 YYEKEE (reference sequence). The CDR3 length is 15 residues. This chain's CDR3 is CASTPDGAWDEKLFF. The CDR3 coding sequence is TGTGCCAGCACCCCAGATGGGGCCTGGGATGAAAAACTGTTTTTT. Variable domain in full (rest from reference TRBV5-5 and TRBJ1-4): DAGVTQSPTHLIKTRGQQVTLRCSPISGHKSVSWYQQVLGQGPQFIFQYYEKEERGRGNFPDRFSARQFPNYSSELNVNALLLGDSALYLCASTPDGAWDEKLFFGSGTQLSVL.

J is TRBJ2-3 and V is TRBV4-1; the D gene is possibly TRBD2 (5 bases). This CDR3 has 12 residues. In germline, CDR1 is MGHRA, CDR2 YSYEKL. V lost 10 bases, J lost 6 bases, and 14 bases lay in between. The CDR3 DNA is TGCGCCACCAGAGGCGGGTTTGATACGCAGTATTTT. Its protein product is CATRGGFDTQYF.

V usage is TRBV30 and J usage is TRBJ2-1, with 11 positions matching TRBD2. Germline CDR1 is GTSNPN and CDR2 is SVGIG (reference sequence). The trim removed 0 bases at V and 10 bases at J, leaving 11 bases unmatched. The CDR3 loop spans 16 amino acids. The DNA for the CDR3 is TGTGCCTGGAGTGTACGAAAACTAGCGGGGGTGGGGGAGCAGTTCTTC. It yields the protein CAWSVRKLAGVGEQFF.

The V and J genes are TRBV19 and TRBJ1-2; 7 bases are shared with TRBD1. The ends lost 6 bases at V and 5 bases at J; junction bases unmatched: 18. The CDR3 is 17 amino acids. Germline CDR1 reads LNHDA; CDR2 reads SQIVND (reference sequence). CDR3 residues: CASSPGGQTFGWYGYTF. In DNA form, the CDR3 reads TGTGCCAGTAGCCCCGGGGGACAGACCTTCGGATGGTATGGCTACACCTTC. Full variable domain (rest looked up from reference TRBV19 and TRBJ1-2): DGGITQSPKYLFRKEGQNVTLSCEQNLNHDAMYWYRQDPGQGLRLIYYSQIVNDFQKGDIAEGYSVSREKKESFPLTVTSAQKNPTAFYLCASSPGGQTFGWYGYTFGSGTRLTVV.

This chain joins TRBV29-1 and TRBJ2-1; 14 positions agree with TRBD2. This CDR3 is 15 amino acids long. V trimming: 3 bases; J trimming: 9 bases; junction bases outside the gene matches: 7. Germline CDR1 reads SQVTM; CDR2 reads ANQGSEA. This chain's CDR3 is CSVDRLAGGPSEQFF. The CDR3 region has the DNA TGCAGCGTTGATAGACTAGCGGGGGGGCCAAGTGAGCAGTTCTTC.

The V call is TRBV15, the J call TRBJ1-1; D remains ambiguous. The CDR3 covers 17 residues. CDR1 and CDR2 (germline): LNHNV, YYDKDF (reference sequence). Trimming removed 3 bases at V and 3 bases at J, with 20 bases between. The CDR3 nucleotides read TGTGCCACCAGCAGGGGCAGGAATCTACTAGCGGACACTGAAGCTTTCTTT. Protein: CATSRGRNLLADTEAFF.

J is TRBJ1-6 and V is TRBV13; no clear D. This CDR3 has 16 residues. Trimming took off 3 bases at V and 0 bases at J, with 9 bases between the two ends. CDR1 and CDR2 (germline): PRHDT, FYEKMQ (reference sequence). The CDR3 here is CASSFALSSYNSPLHF. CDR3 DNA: TGTGCCAGCAGCTTTGCTCTGAGCTCCTATAATTCACCCCTCCACTTT.

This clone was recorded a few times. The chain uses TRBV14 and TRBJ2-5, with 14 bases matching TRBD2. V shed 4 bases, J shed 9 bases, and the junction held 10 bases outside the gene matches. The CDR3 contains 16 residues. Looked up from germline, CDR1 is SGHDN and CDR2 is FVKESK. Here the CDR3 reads CASSPRGLAGGWAQYF. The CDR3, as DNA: TGTGCCAGCAGCCCAAGAGGACTAGCGGGAGGCTGGGCCCAGTACTTC.

The CDR3, as DNA: TGTGCCAGCAGAGTGACCGGGACTTCCCAAGAGACCCAGTACTTC. Protein product: CASRVTGTSQETQYF. This rearrangement joins TRBV6-5 to TRBJ2-5; D is possibly TRBD2 (6 bases). Germline V gene sequence: CDR1 MNHEY, CDR2 SVGAGI. The length of the CDR3 is 15 residues. V was clipped by 6 bases and J by 1 base, with 15 bases between them.

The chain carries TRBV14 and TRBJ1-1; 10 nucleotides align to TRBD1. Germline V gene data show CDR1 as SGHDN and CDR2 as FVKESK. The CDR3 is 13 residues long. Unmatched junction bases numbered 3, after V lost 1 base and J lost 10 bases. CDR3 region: CASSQVWTGGAFF. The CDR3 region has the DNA TGTGCCAGCAGCCAAGTATGGACAGGGGGAGCTTTCTTT.

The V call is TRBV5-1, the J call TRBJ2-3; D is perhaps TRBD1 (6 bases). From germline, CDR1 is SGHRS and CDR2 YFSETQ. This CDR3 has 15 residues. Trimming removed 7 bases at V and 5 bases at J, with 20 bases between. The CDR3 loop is CASLLGASSGDTQYF. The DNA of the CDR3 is TGCGCCAGCCTATTGGGGGCATCCTCCGGAGATACGCAGTATTTT. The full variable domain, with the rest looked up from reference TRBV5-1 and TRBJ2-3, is KAGVTQTPRYLIKTRGQQVTLSCSPISGHRSVSWYQQTPGQGLQFLFEYFSETQRNKGNFPGRFSGRQFSNSRSEMNVSTLELGDSALYLCASLLGASSGDTQYFGPGTRLTVL.